These 12 T cell receptor beta chains share one sample of origin, sequenced in a study of CD8+ T cells in alopecia areata. Following extraction, RNA underwent reverse transcription to cDNA, which served as the sequencing template. Profiling relied on immunoSEQ multiplex PCR, and the TCRdb table lists in-frame clones only, not all of them. The sample records 150,000 to 200,000 clones, 67% being singletons. The sample consisted of CD8+ T cells sorted from blood, taken at week 0. These receptors originate from a human donor with alopecia areata.

This clone appeared once. The CDR3 nucleotides read TGTGCCAGCATCCTAAAAACCGGGGAGCTGTTTTTT. It codes for CASILKTGELFF. V gene TRBV11-2 combines with J gene TRBJ2-2; no clear D gene. The CDR3 has 12 amino acids. Deletions cut 7 bases from V and 5 bases from J, with 8 bases between. Per the germline V gene, CDR1 is SGHAT and CDR2 is FQNNGV.

The chain has TRBV23-1 and TRBJ1-1; D is ambiguous. TRBV23-1 is annotated as an ORF whose role is uncertain. This CDR3 has 17 residues. Trimming pared 0 bases from V and 7 bases from J, leaving 21 bases between. The chain's CDR3 is CASSQSRRPRGKYEAFF. In nucleotides, the CDR3 is TGCGCCAGCAGTCAATCGAGACGGCCCCGAGGTAAGTATGAAGCTTTCTTT.

This clone was counted between two and nine times. This chain uses TRBV7-2 with TRBJ2-5; D is perhaps TRBD2 (6 bases). This CDR3 contains 18 residues. Trimming took off 2 bases at V and 3 bases at J, with 22 bases between the two ends. Germline CDR1 reads SGHTA; CDR2 reads FQGNSA. The CDR3 region is CASSLTPRQTSPKETQYF. In DNA, the CDR3 is TGTGCCAGCAGCTTAACTCCCAGACAAACTAGCCCCAAAGAGACCCAGTACTTC. The full variable domain, with the rest looked up from reference TRBV7-2 and TRBJ2-5, is GAGVSQSPSNKVTEKGKDVELRCDPISGHTALYWYRQSLGQGLEFLIYFQGNSAPDKSGLPSDRFSAERTGGSVSTLTIQRTQQEDSAVYLCASSLTPRQTSPKETQYFGPGTRLLVL.

For this clone: Other DNA sequences of this sample code for an identical CDR3. DNA of the CDR3: TGTGCCAGCAGCTCCCATTACGAGCAGTACTTC. Protein sequence: CASSSHYEQYF. V gene TRBV13 combines with J gene TRBJ2-7; D ambiguous. With 4 bases removed from V and 4 bases from J, the gap between germline ends came to 5 bases. The germline V gene has CDR1 PRHDT and CDR2 FYEKMQ (reference sequence). The CDR3 loop spans 11 amino acids.

J is TRBJ2-3 and V is TRBV27, with TRBD2 matching over 8 bases. The trim removed 5 bases at V and 6 bases at J, leaving 10 bases unmatched. The CDR3 is 15 residues long. The germline CDR1 and CDR2 sequences are MNHEY and SMNVEV (reference sequence). The CDR3: CASSQRGKRMDTQYF. CDR3 sequence (DNA): TGTGCCAGCAGTCAGCGGGGGAAACGGATGGATACGCAGTATTTT.

The J gene is TRBJ1-2, the V gene TRBV2, with 7 bases aligning to TRBD1. Germline values: CDR1 SNHLY, CDR2 FYNNEI. With V trimmed by 10 bases and J by 4 bases, 9 bases remained unmatched. The CDR3 is 13 residues long. CDR3 nucleotide sequence: TGTGCCACCCAGGGGGGCTCCGCCTATGGCTACACCTTC. Translating gives CATQGGSAYGYTF.

This clone was detected once. The chain couples TRBV29-1 to TRBJ1-1; a possible D gene is TRBD1 (6 bases). The length of the CDR3 is 13 residues. The germline gives CDR1 SQVTM, CDR2 ANQGSEA. Trimming shortened V by 7 bases and J by 4 bases, and 16 bases separated the two germline ends. CDR3: CSAFYRVSTEAFF. For the CDR3, the DNA is TGCAGCGCCTTTTACAGGGTAAGCACTGAAGCTTTCTTT.

This CDR3 reads CASSYMTEGTGYTF. The CDR3 nucleotides read TGTGCCAGCAGTTATATGACTGAGGGAACTGGCTACACCTTC. V is TRBV6-6 and J is TRBJ1-2; no firm D call. The ends were cut back, 3 bases at V and 7 bases at J, with 15 bases in the middle. This CDR3 region has 14 residues. Germline V gene sequence: CDR1 MNHNY, CDR2 SVGAGI (reference sequence).

This clone came up a few times. The genes are TRBV30 and TRBJ2-2; 7 bases align to TRBD2. CDR1 and CDR2 from the germline V gene are GTSNPN and SVGIG (reference sequence). The CDR3 runs to 11 residues. V was pared by 7 bases and J by 9 bases, with 5 bases of the junction left unmatched. The CDR3 DNA follows: TGTGCCTCCCAGGGAGGGAGGGAGCTGTTTTTT. It encodes CASQGGRELFF.

The rearrangement uses TRBV19 and TRBJ1-5; a weak D match, TRBD1 (6 bases). Between the trimmed V and J ends, which lost 5 bases and 0 bases, there was a span of 11 bases. The CDR3 is 15 amino acids. Looked up from germline, CDR1 is LNHDA and CDR2 is SQIVND (reference sequence). The CDR3 loop is CASSPGVNSNQPQHF. CDR3 DNA sequence: TGTGCCAGTAGTCCAGGGGTCAATAGCAATCAGCCCCAGCATTTT.

V gene TRBV12-5 combines with J gene TRBJ1-1; tentative D call: TRBD1 (6 bases). Germline V gene lookup returns CDR1 LGHNT and CDR2 FRNRAP. The length of the CDR3 is 15 residues. Trimming took off 0 bases at V and 5 bases at J, with 13 bases between the two ends. CDR3 region: CASGLVSYRVTEAFF. The DNA of the CDR3 is TGTGCTAGTGGTTTGGTATCCTACAGGGTGACTGAAGCTTTCTTT.

J is TRBJ2-5 and V is TRBV5-4; TRBD1 aligns across 7 bases. Germline V gives CDR1 SGHNT, CDR2 YYREEE (reference sequence). With 3 bases clipped from V and 2 bases from J, the junction kept 10 bases outside the gene matches. The CDR3 totals 16 residues. CDR3 amino acids: CASSSDDRAPQETQYF. In DNA form, the CDR3 reads TGTGCCAGCAGCTCGGATGACAGGGCCCCGCAAGAGACCCAGTACTTC.